This is a list of T cell receptor beta chains from one sample in a study of blood T cell repertoires in COVID-19. Sequencing was performed with immunoSEQ multiplex PCR; in TCRdb, only in-frame clones are kept and a portion is missing. The sample yields hundreds of thousands of clones, roughly 88% seen once. What was sequenced was peripheral blood. These TCRs come from a woman aged 25-40 years with active or convalescent COVID-19. Each CDR3 is given with its conserved first and last residue. The D gene is left open where the match is weak. Clone size appears in some rows only: once, few, many, or a class for an expanded clone.

-	TRBV9	TRBJ2-7	-	TGTGCCAGCAGCCCAGACAGCTACGAGCAGTACTTC	CASSPDSYEQYF
-	TRBV15	TRBJ1-1	-	TGTGCCACCAGCAGAGCTACTACAGGCACTGAAGCTTTCTTT	CATSRATTGTEAFF
TRBD2	TRBV5-1	TRBJ2-1	-	TGCGCCAGCAGCCCGGGGACTAGCGGGAGGTTGTACAATGAGCAGTTCTTC	CASSPGTSGRLYNEQFF
TRBD1	TRBV19	TRBJ1-1	few	TGTGCCAGTAGTATGGGACAGGGGGACACTGAAGCTTTCTTT	CASSMGQGDTEAFF
TRBD2	TRBV6-5	TRBJ2-3	-	TGTGCCACAGGACTAGGCCCGGGCACAGATACGCAGTATTTT	CATGLGPGTDTQYF
-	TRBV6-5	TRBJ2-7	-	TGTGCCAGCAGTACAGCCCTAGCGAGAGCCTACGAGCAGTACTTC	CASSTALARAYEQYF
-	TRBV6-5	TRBJ1-4	-	TGTGCCAGCAGAGACGAGGGACTCAATAATGAAAAACTGTTTTTT	CASRDEGLNNEKLFF
TRBD1	TRBV6-2/TRBV6-3	TRBJ1-5	-	TGTGCCAGCAGTGACGACAGGGGTGTCGGGCAGCCCCAGCATTTT	CASSDDRGVGQPQHF
TRBD1	TRBV5-1	TRBJ2-2	-	TGCGCCAGCAGCTACAGGGGCACCGGGGAGCTGTTTTTT	CASSYRGTGELFF
TRBD1	TRBV19	TRBJ1-2	-	TGTGCCAGTAGCCCGACAGGGGGCTATGGCTACACCTTC	CASSPTGGYGYTF
-	TRBV6-5	TRBJ2-1	-	TGTGCCAGCAAAGCGAACTACAATGAGCAGTTCTTC	CASKANYNEQFF
TRBD1	TRBV5-1	TRBJ1-1	-	TGCGCCAGCAGCGTACAGGGGGGGAACACTGAAGCTTTCTTT	CASSVQGGNTEAFF
TRBD1	TRBV4-1	TRBJ1-4	few	TGCGCCAGCAGCCAACAACGGGACAGGGGGCTGTTTTTT	CASSQQRDRGLFF
-	TRBV3-1/TRBV3-2	TRBJ2-5	-	TGTGCCAGCAGTAAACAGGGGGGGGAGACCCAGTACTTC	CASSKQGGETQYF
-	TRBV6-5	TRBJ2-2	few	TGTGCCAGCAGTTACGACTGGAGCTCCGGGGGCGGGGAGCTGTTTTTT	CASSYDWSSGGGELFF
-	TRBV21-1	TRBJ1-1	once	TGTGCCAGCAGCTCAAGCCGGGGGGCGAACACTGAAGCTTTCTTT	CASSSSRGANTEAFF
-	TRBV19	TRBJ1-1	-	TGTGCCAGTACCGCAGGGGTCGCTGAAGCTTTCTTT	CASTAGVAEAFF
TRBD2	TRBV3-1/TRBV3-2	TRBJ2-5	-	TGTGCCAGCAGCCAAATAGCGGGAGTAAGAGAGACCCAGTACTTC	CASSQIAGVRETQYF
TRBD2	TRBV14	TRBJ2-4	-	TGTGCCAGCAGCCAAGTTGCGGGAGTGGGGCCAAACATTCAGTACTTC	CASSQVAGVGPNIQYF
-	TRBV18	TRBJ2-3	-	TGTGCCAGCTCACCGGCGGGTTCTAGCACAGATACGCAGTATTTT	CASSPAGSSTDTQYF
-	TRBV12-3/TRBV12-4	TRBJ1-1	-	TGTGCCAGCAGTTTGGGAGGTGAAGCTTTCTTT	CASSLGGEAFF
-	TRBV29-1	TRBJ1-1	-	TGCAGCGCCGGAGGACTCCTCACTGAAGCTTTCTTT	CSAGGLLTEAFF
TRBD1	TRBV9	TRBJ1-1	-	TGTGCCAGCAGCCCTACCCGACAGGGGCCTACTACTGAAGCTTTCTTT	CASSPTRQGPTTEAFF
-	TRBV7-2	TRBJ2-3	-	TGTGCCAGCAGCTTAGTCTCAGGAATCACAGATACGCAGTATTTT	CASSLVSGITDTQYF
-	TRBV6-5	TRBJ1-1	-	TGTGCCAGCAGTTACTCGATACGAGGAGACACTGAAGCTTTCTTT	CASSYSIRGDTEAFF
-	TRBV4-2	TRBJ1-4	-	TGTGCCAGCAGCTCCCCACGGGTGAGGCGGGATGAAAAACTGTTTTTT	CASSSPRVRRDEKLFF
TRBD1	TRBV19	TRBJ1-2	-	TGTGCCAGTAGTCCAAGGGACAGCCCCTATGGCTACACCTTC	CASSPRDSPYGYTF
TRBD1	TRBV3-1/TRBV3-2	TRBJ1-3	few	TGTGCCAGCATCGGGACAGGGCTCAGAAACACCATATATTTT	CASIGTGLRNTIYF
-	TRBV20-1	TRBJ1-2	-	TGCAGTGCTAGGGGGGACACCAGCTACACCTTC	CSARGDTSYTF
TRBD1	TRBV4-1	TRBJ1-5	few	TGCGCCAGCAGCCCGAACCCGGGACAGGGTCATCAGCCCCAGCATTTT	CASSPNPGQGHQPQHF
TRBD2	TRBV6-5	TRBJ2-1	-	TGTGCCAGCAGTTACTCGAGCGGGACGGGGAATGAGCAGTTCTTC	CASSYSSGTGNEQFF
TRBD2	TRBV15	TRBJ2-1	-	TGTGCCACCAGCAGAGAGCGGGGGGCGGGCAATGAGCAGTTCTTC	CATSRERGAGNEQFF
TRBD1	TRBV2	TRBJ2-4	-	TGTGCCAGCAGGCGCCATACAGGGGCGGGAAACATTCAGTACTTC	CASRRHTGAGNIQYF
-	TRBV6-5	TRBJ2-7	-	TGTGCCAGCAGACACAGGACGTTGAGCTCCTACGAGCAGTACTTC	CASRHRTLSSYEQYF
-	TRBV10-1	TRBJ1-2	once	TGCGCCAGCAGTGAGTTTTGGACAGACCCTTCTTTGATTCACTATGGCTACACCTTC	CASSEFWTDPSLIHYGYTF
TRBD1	TRBV3-1/TRBV3-2	TRBJ1-1	-	TGTGCCAGCAGCCAGACAGGGAGCCTATGGGCTGAAGCTTTCTTT	CASSQTGSLWAEAFF
-	TRBV6-5	TRBJ2-1	-	TGTGCCAGCAGTTACGGGCGCTTCAATGAGCAGTTCTTC	CASSYGRFNEQFF
TRBD1	TRBV5-4	TRBJ2-7	-	TGTGCCAGCAGCTTGCGGGACAGGGCATCCTACGAGCAGTACTTC	CASSLRDRASYEQYF